This TCR beta chain was found in a study of a mutant IDH1 vaccine in newly diagnosed glioma. Study-wide background: Previous care, which was radiotherapy, temozolomide, or both, most often involved both.

Time point here: week 23, last vaccination. A single vaccine dose contained 300 ug of mutant IDH1 20-mer peptide, and topical imiquimod was used with it. The method was immunoSEQ multiplex PCR; TCRdb's version includes in-frame clones alone and lacks a portion of them. The table shows 50,000 to 60,000 clones, with 80% occurring only once. Germline CDR1 and CDR2: WSHSY and SAAADI. The CDR3 is made up of 15 amino acids. Trimming removed 3 bases from V and 2 bases from J; junction bases left unmatched: 6. Of note for this clone: The antigen is unknown.

V and J are TRBV10-2 and TRBJ2-7; 8 positions match TRBD1. The sample here was PBMCs, taken from a glioma patient whose treatment included an IDH1 peptide vaccine. The TCR sequence derives from a man between 40 and 49 years old with glioma. CDR3 nucleotides: TGCGCCAGCAGTGATTTCGGCAGGGGGCCCTACGAGCAGTACTTC. Its protein product is CASSDFGRGPYEQYF.